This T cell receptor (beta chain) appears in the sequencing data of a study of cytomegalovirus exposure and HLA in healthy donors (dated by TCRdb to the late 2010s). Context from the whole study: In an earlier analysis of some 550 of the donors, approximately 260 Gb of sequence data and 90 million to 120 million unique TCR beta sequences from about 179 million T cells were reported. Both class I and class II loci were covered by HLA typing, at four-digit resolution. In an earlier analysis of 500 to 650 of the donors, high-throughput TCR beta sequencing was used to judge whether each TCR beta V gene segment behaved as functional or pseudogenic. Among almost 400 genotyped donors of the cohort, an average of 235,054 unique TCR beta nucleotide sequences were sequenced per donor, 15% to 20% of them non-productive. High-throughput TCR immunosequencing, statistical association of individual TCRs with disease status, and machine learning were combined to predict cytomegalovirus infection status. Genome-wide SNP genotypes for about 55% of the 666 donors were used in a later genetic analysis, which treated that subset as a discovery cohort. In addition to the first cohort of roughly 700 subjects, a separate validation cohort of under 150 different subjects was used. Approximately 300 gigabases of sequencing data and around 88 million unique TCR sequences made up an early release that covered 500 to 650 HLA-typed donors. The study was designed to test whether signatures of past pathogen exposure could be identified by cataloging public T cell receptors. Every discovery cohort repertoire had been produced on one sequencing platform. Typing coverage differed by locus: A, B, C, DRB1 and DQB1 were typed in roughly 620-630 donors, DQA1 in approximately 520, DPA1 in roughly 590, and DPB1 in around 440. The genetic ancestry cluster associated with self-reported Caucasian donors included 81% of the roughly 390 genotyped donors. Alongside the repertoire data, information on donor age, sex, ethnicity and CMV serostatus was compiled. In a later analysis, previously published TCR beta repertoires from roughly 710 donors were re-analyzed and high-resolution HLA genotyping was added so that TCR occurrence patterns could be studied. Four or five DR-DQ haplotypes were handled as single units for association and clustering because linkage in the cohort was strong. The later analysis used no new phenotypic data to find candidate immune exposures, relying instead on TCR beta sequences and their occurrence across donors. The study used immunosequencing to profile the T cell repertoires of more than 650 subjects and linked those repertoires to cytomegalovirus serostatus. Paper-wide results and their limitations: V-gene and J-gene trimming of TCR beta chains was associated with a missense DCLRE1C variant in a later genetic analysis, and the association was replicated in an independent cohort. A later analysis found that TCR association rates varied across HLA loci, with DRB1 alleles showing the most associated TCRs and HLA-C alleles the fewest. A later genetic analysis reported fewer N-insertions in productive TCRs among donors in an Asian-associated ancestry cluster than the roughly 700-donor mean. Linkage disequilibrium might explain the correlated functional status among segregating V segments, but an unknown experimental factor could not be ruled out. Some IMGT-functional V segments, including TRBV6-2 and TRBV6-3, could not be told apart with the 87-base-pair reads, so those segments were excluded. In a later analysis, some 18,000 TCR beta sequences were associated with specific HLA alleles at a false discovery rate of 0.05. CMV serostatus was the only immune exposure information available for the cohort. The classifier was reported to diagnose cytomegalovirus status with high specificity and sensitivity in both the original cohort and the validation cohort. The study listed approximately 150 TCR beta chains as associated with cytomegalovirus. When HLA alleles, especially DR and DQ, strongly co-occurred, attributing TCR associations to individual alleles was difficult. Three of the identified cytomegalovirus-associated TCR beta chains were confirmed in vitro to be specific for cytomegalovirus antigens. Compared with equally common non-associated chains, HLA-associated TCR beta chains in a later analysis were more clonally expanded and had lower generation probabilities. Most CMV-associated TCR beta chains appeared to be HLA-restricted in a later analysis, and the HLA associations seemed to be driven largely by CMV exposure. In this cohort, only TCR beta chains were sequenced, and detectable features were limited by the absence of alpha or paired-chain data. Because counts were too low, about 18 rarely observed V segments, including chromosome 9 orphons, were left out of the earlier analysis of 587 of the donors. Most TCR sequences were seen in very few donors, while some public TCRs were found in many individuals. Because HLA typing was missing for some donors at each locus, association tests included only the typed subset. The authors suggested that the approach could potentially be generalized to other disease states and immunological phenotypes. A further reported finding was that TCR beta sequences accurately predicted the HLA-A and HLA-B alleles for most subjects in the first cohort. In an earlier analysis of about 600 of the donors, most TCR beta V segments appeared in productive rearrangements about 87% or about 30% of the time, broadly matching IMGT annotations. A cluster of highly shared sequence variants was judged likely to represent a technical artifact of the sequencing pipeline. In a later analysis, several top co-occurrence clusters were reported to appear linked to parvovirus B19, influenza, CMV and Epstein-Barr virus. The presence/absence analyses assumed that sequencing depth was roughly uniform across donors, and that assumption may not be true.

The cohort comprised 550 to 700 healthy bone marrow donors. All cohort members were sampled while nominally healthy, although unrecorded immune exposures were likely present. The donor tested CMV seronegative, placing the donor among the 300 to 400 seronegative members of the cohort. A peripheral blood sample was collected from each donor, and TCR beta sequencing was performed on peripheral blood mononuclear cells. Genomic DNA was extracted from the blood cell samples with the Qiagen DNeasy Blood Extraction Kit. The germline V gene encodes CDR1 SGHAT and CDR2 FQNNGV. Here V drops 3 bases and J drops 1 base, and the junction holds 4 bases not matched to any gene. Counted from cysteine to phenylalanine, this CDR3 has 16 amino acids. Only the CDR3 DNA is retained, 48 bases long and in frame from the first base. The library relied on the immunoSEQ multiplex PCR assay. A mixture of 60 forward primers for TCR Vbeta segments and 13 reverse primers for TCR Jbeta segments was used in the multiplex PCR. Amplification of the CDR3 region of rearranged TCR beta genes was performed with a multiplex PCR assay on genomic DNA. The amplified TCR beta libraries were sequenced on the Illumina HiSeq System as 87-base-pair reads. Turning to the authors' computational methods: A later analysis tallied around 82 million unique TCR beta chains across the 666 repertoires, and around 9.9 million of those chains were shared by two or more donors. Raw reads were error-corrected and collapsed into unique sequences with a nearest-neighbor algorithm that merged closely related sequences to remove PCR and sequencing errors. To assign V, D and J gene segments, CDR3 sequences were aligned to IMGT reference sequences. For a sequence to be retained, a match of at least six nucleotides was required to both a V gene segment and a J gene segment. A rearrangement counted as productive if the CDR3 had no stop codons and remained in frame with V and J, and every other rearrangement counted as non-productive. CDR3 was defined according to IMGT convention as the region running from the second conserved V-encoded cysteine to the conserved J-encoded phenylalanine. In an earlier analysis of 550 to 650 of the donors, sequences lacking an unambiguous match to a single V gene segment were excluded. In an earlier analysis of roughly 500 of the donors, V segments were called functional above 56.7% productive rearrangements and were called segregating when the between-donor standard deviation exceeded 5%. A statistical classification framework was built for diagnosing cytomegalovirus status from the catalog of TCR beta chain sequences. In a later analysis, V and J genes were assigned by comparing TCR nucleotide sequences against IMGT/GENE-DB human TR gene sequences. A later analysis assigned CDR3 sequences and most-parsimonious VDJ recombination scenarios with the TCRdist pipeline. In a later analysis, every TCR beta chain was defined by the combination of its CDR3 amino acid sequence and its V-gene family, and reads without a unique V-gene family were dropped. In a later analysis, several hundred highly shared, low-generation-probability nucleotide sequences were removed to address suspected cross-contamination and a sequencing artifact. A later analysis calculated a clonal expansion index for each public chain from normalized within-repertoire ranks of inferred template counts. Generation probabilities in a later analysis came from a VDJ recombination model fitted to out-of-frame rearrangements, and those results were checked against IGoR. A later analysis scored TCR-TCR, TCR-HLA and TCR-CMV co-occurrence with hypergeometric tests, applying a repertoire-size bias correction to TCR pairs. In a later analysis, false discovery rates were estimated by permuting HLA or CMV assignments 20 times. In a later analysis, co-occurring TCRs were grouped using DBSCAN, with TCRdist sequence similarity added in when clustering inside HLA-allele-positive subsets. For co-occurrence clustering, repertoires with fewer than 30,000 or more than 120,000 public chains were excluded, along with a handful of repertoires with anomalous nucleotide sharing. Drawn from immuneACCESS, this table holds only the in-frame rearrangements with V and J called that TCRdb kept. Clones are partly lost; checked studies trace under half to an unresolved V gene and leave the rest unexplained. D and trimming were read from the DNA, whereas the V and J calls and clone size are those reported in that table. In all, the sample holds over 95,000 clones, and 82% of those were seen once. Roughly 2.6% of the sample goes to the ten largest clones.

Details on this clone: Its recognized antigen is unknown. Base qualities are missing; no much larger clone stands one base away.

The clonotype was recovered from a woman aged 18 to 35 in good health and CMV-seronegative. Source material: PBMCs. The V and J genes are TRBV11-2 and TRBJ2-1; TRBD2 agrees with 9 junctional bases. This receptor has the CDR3 CASSFSGSKSYNEQFF. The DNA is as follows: TGTGCCAGCAGCTTTAGCGGGAGTAAGTCCTACAATGAGCAGTTCTTC.